The 14 T cell receptor beta chains reported below all come from one sample, sequenced in a study of blood T cells in healthy people across ages. Then a second PCR, running roughly 7 to 11 cycles, was carried out with a sample-barcoded 5' primer and a J-beta primer mix. MiXCR, run by TCRdb on the 5' RACE reads, gives a single entry per CDR3 protein. The repertoire has 1.5 million to 2 million distinct CDR3 sequences, roughly 30% of them found once; the top ten carry roughly 8.2%. The specimen was blood. The source is a woman between 25 and 40 years old in good health.

At least ten counts were recorded for this clonotype. V is TRBV6-2 or TRBV6-3 and J is TRBJ2-7; D not resolved. The germline V gene has CDR1 MNHEY and CDR2 SVGEGT. V was shortened by 6 bases and J by 6 bases, with 9 bases between the two germline ends. This CDR3 spans 11 amino acids. CDR3: CASSSLSEQYF. CDR3 sequence (DNA): TGTGCCAGCAGCTCCCTCTCCGAGCAGTACTTC.

This clonotype has only one observation. This chain connects TRBV5-5 to TRBJ2-3; D not certain. Trimming removed 4 bases from V and 3 bases from J, with 12 bases in between. This CDR3 has 14 amino acids. Germline V lookup: CDR1 SGHKS, CDR2 YYEKEE (reference sequence). CDR3 DNA sequence: TGTGCCAGCAGCGCCTACCTGGGGACAGATACGCAGTATTTT. Translation: CASSAYLGTDTQYF.

At least ten counts were recorded for this clonotype. The chain uses TRBV12-3 or TRBV12-4 and TRBJ1-5, with a weak D call TRBD1 (5 bases). The CDR3 sequence is 14 residues long. Trimming left V 6 bases short and J 6 bases short, with 15 bases between. Here the CDR3 DNA reads TGTGCCAGCAGCGCCGGGACGTCTGGTCAGCCCCAGCATTTT. The encoded protein is CASSAGTSGQPQHF.

This clonotype was picked up a small number of times. This rearrangement joins TRBV4-1 to TRBJ2-7; TRBD1 matches at 9 bases. This CDR3 is built from 17 residues. Germline assignment: CDR1 MGHRA and CDR2 YSYEKL. J gave up 3 bases and V 5 bases, and 14 bases lay outside the gene matches. CDR3 region: CASSSLTGTGLVYEQYF. CDR3 DNA sequence: TGCGCCAGCAGCAGCCTTACCGGGACAGGGTTGGTCTACGAGCAGTACTTC.

There are a few counts of this clonotype. V gene TRBV9 combines with J gene TRBJ1-4; possibly TRBD1 for D (5 bases). CDR3 size: 15 residues. The germline V and J ends were trimmed by 4 bases and 8 bases, with 18 bases remaining between them. CDR1 SGDLS and CDR2 YYNGEE come from the germline V gene. CDR3 region: CASSPSGGAAEKLFF. The CDR3 bases are TGTGCCAGCAGCCCAAGTGGGGGTGCGGCGGAAAAACTGTTTTTT.

The chain couples TRBV30 to TRBJ1-1; a possible D gene is TRBD1 (5 bases). CDR3 size: 15 residues. CDR1 is GTSNPN and CDR2 is SVGIG in the germline V gene (reference sequence). The V and J ends lost 4 bases and 5 bases respectively, with 20 bases between them. CDR3 amino acids: CAWITWTREGTEAFF. The CDR3, as DNA: TGTGCCTGGATAACTTGGACAAGAGAGGGAACTGAAGCTTTCTTT. Looking up the rest from reference TRBV30 and TRBJ1-1 gives the full variable domain: SQTIHQWPATLVQPVGSPLSLECTVEGTSNPNLYWYRQAAGRGLQLLFYSVGIGQISSEVPQNLSASRPQDRQFILSSKKLLLSDSGFYLCAWITWTREGTEAFFGQGTRLTVV.

The rearrangement joins TRBV19 to TRBJ1-1; D gene ambiguous. CDR1 LNHDA and CDR2 SQIVND come from the germline V gene (reference sequence). Trimming stripped 7 bases from V and 0 bases from J, with 9 bases between. This CDR3 has 13 residues. DNA for the CDR3: TGTGCCAGTACTACCCCTATGAACACTGAAGCTTTCTTT. Protein: CASTTPMNTEAFF.

This clonotype was found many times. The chain employs TRBV12-3 or TRBV12-4 and TRBJ2-5; 8 nucleotides match TRBD2. J was trimmed by 5 bases and V by 5 bases; bases with no gene match: 16. The length of the CDR3 is 17 residues. The CDR3: CASSPPPLGLGSETQYF. CDR3 sequence (DNA): TGTGCCAGCAGTCCACCCCCGCTGGGACTAGGAAGTGAGACCCAGTACTTC.

The chain is built from TRBV29-1 and TRBJ2-3; 7 nucleotides agree with TRBD1. The CDR3 extends over 14 amino acids. Germline CDR1 SQVTM, CDR2 ANQGSEA. Losses at the gene ends were 4 bases for V and 5 bases for J; bases not matched to a gene: 9. CDR3: CSVVLGQVKDTQYF. The CDR3 region has the DNA TGCAGCGTTGTACTCGGACAGGTTAAAGATACGCAGTATTTT.

As concerns this clonotype: This may be a read error, as it is one base from a much larger clone. The CDR3 DNA is TGCAGTGCTAGAGATAGCCAGCGGGGGGGTGATGAGCAGTACTTC. Protein sequence: CSARDSQRGGDEQYF. The chain links TRBV20-1 to TRBJ2-7, with 10 bases aligning to TRBD2. V lost 0 bases, J lost 7 bases, and 9 bases stayed unmatched. CDR3 length equals 15 residues. The germline V gene encodes CDR1 DFQATT and CDR2 SNEGSKA (reference sequence).

V usage is TRBV12-3 or TRBV12-4 and J usage is TRBJ1-5; TRBD1 might be the D (6 bases). Trimming pared 5 bases from V and 0 bases from J, leaving 20 bases between. CDR3 size: 18 residues. The CDR3 sequence: CASSLRQAGEVSNQPQHF. The CDR3 DNA reads as TGTGCCAGCAGTCTACGACAGGCAGGGGAGGTTAGCAATCAGCCCCAGCATTTT.

This clonotype was picked up one time. The chain recombines TRBV29-1 with TRBJ1-1, with a weak D call TRBD1 (6 bases). V was trimmed by 5 bases and J by 1 base, leaving 11 bases between them. CDR3 length: 13 amino acids. Germline CDR1 is SQVTM and CDR2 is ANQGSEA. CDR3 in DNA: TGCAGCGTTTATGGACAGCCGAACACTGAAGCTTTCTTT. Its protein product is CSVYGQPNTEAFF.

Of note for this clonotype: A much larger clone differs from this one at a single base, so this may be a read error. The chain carries TRBV10-2 and TRBJ1-5; D ambiguous. The CDR3 is 12 residues long. Germline CDR1 is WSHSY and CDR2 is SAAADI. The V and J ends lost 4 bases and 6 bases respectively, with 7 bases between them. Written as DNA, the CDR3 is TGCGCCAGCAGTGCCATGGGTCAGCCCCAGCATTTT. Protein sequence: CASSAMGQPQHF.

J is TRBJ2-3 and V is TRBV7-7; no clear D. Germline loops: CDR1 SSHAT, CDR2 FNYEAQ (reference sequence). The CDR3 runs to 15 residues. V lost 2 bases and J 6 bases, leaving 15 bases between the germline ends. The CDR3 coding sequence is TGTGCCAGCAGCTTATCTCCAGACCAGAGGGATACGCAGTATTTT. Protein sequence: CASSLSPDQRDTQYF.